This T cell receptor (beta chain) appears in the sequencing data of a study of Ad26.COV2.S vaccination and SARS-CoV-2 variants. Method: immunoSEQ multiplex PCR; TCRdb's copy keeps in-frame clones and lacks some. The sample records more than 150,000 clones, around nine tenths being singletons. CDR3 length: 13 residues. V lost 0 bases to trimming and J lost 5 bases, with 7 bases between them. Germline V gene sequence: CDR1 MNHEY, CDR2 SVGAGI. This sequence was found in a human donor who had recovered from COVID-19. The V call is TRBV6-5, the J call TRBJ2-5; D ambiguous. This sample comprised peripheral blood, obtained after recovery from COVID-19. The CDR3 loop is CASSYSWRETQYF. The CDR3 nucleotides are TGTGCCAGCAGTTACTCCTGGCGCGAGACCCAGTACTTC.